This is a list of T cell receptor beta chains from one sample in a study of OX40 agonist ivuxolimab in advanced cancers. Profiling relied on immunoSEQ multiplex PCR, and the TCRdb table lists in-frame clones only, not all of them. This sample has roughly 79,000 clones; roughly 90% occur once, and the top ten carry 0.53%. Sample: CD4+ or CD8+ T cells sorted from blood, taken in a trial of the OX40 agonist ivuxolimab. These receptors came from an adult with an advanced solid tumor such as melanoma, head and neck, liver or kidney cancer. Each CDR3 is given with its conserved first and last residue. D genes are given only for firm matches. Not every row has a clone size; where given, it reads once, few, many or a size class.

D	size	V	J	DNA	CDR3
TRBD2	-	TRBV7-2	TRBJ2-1	TGTGCCAGCAGACAAGCCGCGGGAGGGCCGTACAATGAGCAGTTCTTC	CASRQAAGGPYNEQFF
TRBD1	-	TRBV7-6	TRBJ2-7	TGTGCCAGCAGCCCTTTGGACAGGAACTACGAGCAGTACTTC	CASSPLDRNYEQYF
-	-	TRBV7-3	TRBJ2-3	TGTGCCAGCAGCTCCCACTCTAACACAGATACGCAGTATTTT	CASSSHSNTDTQYF
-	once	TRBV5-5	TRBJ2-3	TGTGCCAGCAGCTCGGTCGAACGGTGGGATACGCAGTATTTT	CASSSVERWDTQYF
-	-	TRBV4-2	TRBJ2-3	TGTGCCAGCAGCCAAGGGCTAGACCCCCCCGGCACAGATACGCAGTATTTT	CASSQGLDPPGTDTQYF
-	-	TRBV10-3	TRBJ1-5	TGTGCCATCAGTGACTCAGCGCGAGGCAATCAGCCCCAGCATTTT	CAISDSARGNQPQHF
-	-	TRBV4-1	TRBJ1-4	TGCGCCAGCAGCCAAGATTGGGCAGGGCGTAAGACTAATGAAAAACTGTTTTTT	CASSQDWAGRKTNEKLFF
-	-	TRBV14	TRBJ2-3	TGTGCCAGCAGCCAAGAGCGGGTTTGGGGCACAGATACGCAGTATTTT	CASSQERVWGTDTQYF
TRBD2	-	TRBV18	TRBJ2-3	TGTGCCAGCTCACCACTCCGGGAGGGGGGAGATACGCAGTATTTT	CASSPLREGGDTQYF
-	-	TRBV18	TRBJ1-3	TGTGCCAGCTCACCGGACGGAAACACCATATATTTT	CASSPDGNTIYF
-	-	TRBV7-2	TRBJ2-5	TGTGCCAGCAGCTGGGCCAGATCACCGGGGGCAAGAGAGACCCAGTACTTC	CASSWARSPGARETQYF
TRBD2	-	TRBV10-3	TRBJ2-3	TGTGCCATCAGTGGGGGACTAGCGGGAGGGGCAGATACGCAGTATTTT	CAISGGLAGGADTQYF
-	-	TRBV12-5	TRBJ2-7	TGTGCTAGTGGTACGGGACTGAGCTCCTACGAGCAGTACTTC	CASGTGLSSYEQYF
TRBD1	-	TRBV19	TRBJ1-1	TGTGCCAGTAGTATTCGGCAGGGGGGGCCTGAAGCTTTCTTT	CASSIRQGGPEAFF
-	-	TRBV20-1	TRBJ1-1	TGCAGGTTGTCAGGGAACACTGAAGCTTTCTTT	CRLSGNTEAFF
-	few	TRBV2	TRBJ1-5	TGTGCCAGCAGTCCCGACAGATTTAGCAATCAGCCCCAGCATTTT	CASSPDRFSNQPQHF
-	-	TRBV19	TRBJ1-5	TGTGCCAGTAGTTTAGCCCGACAGGCCGGGAATCAGCCCCAGCATTTT	CASSLARQAGNQPQHF
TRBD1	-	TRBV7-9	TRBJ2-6	TGTGCCAGCAGCGGTCCGGGGACAGGGGGTTCTGGGGCCAACGTCCTGACTTTC	CASSGPGTGGSGANVLTF
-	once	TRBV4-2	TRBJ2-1	TGTGCCAGCAGCCAAGGGAACTCCTACAATGAGCAGTTCTTC	CASSQGNSYNEQFF
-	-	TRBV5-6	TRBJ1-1	TGTGCCAGCAGCTTAGGCTCTCCGTCCGGATGGACTGAAGCTTTCTTT	CASSLGSPSGWTEAFF
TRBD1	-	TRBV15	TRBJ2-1	TGTGCCACCAGCAGAGATTCAGTGACAGGGAGCTCCTACAATGAGCAGTTCTTC	CATSRDSVTGSSYNEQFF
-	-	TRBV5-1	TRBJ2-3	TGCGCCAGCAGCTTGGCCTTTGTCACAGATACGCAGTATTTT	CASSLAFVTDTQYF
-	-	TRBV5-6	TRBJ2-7	TGTGCCAGCAGCTTGGCCCCAGGGGCCTCCTACGAGCAGTACTTC	CASSLAPGASYEQYF
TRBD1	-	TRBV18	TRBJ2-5	TGTGCCAGCTCACTTCCAGGGGGCCGAGAGACCCAGTACTTC	CASSLPGGRETQYF
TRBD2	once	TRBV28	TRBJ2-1	TGTGCCAGCAGTTTATTCCCCCGTCAGCGGGAGGGCCGGAATGAGCAGTTCTTC	CASSLFPRQREGRNEQFF